The entry below describes one TCR beta chain. These data belong to a study of control samples from healthy donors and cancer patients. Profiling relied on immunoSEQ multiplex PCR, and the TCRdb table lists in-frame clones only, not all of them. This table holds fewer than 200,000 clones, nearly 96% found once. Germline values: CDR1 MDHEN, CDR2 SYDVKM. The CDR3 contains 12 residues. V lost 0 bases and J 5 bases, leaving 2 bases between the germline ends. The chain uses TRBV28 and TRBJ2-1; no reliable D call. The material sequenced was blood. The TCR was taken from a woman aged 25 to 45 in good health. CDR3 protein: CASSLWNNEQFF. CDR3 nucleotides: TGTGCCAGCAGTTTATGGAACAATGAGCAGTTCTTC.